The 30 T cell receptor beta chains below were found in one sample sequenced in a study of blood T cell repertoires in COVID-19. TCRdb keeps only in-frame clones here, not all; method: immunoSEQ multiplex PCR. The top ten clones hold 2.2% of a sample with approximately 150,000 clones, approximately 84% of them seen once. Sequencing was done on a sample of peripheral blood. The source of these receptors is a man aged 65-85 years with acute or convalescent COVID-19.

The J gene is TRBJ2-3, the V gene TRBV9; 9 bases are shared with TRBD2. The germline V gene encodes CDR1 SGDLS and CDR2 YYNGEE. The CDR3 runs to 17 residues. V gave up 0 bases and J gave up 2 bases; unmatched junction bases: 7. CDR3 amino acids: CASSVVLAGYNTDTQYF. The CDR3 DNA reads TGTGCCAGCAGCGTAGTGCTAGCGGGATATAACACAGATACGCAGTATTTT.

The chain employs TRBV7-2 and TRBJ2-3; 12 bases agree with TRBD2. CDR1 is SGHTA, CDR2 FQGNSA, per germline. The V segment lost 5 bases and the J segment 1 base; nucleotides outside the gene matches: 13. The CDR3 consists of 19 residues. The CDR3 DNA sequence: TGTGCCAGCAGCCGGTGGGCTAGCGGGGGGGCGGGGCGCACAGATACGCAGTATTTT. It is translated as CASSRWASGGAGRTDTQYF.

This sequence joins TRBV6-6 and TRBJ2-7; 11 bases align to TRBD2. The trim removed 5 bases at V and 0 bases at J, leaving 3 bases unmatched. Germline CDR1 and CDR2: MNHNY and SVGAGI (reference sequence). This CDR3 is 15 amino acids long. CDR3 amino acids: CASSPLAGASYEQYF. The DNA for the CDR3 is TGTGCCAGCAGTCCACTAGCGGGAGCCTCCTACGAGCAGTACTTC.

The chain combines TRBV9 with TRBJ2-1, with 10 bases that match TRBD2. The CDR3 covers 15 residues. Looked up from germline, CDR1 is SGDLS and CDR2 is YYNGEE. Trimming took 1 base from V and 9 from J; bases not matched to a gene: 7. CDR3 amino acids: CASSVRSGGASEQFF. CDR3 coding DNA: TGTGCCAGCAGCGTAAGAAGCGGGGGGGCAAGTGAGCAGTTCTTC.

The V call is TRBV6-5, the J call TRBJ1-5; 8 bases are shared with TRBD1. Germline-derived CDR1 and CDR2 are MNHEY and SVGAGI. V shed 4 bases and J 3 bases; nucleotides not matched to a gene: 8. The CDR3 extends over 16 amino acids. CDR3 in amino acids: CASSSHGQGFNQPQHF. The CDR3 bases are TGTGCCAGCAGTTCCCACGGACAGGGTTTCAATCAGCCCCAGCATTTT.

The chain links TRBV28 to TRBJ1-5; D perhaps matches TRBD1 (5 bases). The germline CDR1 and CDR2 sequences are MDHEN and SYDVKM. V gave up 8 bases and J gave up 1 base, with 9 bases separating them. This CDR3 spans 13 amino acids. The CDR3 bases are TGTGCCAGCTGCTCAGGGAGCAATCAGCCCCAGCATTTT. Translation: CASCSGSNQPQHF.

This clone occurred once. The chain joins TRBV9 to TRBJ1-4, with a tentative D call TRBD1 (6 bases). V dropped 3 bases and J dropped 3 bases, with 12 bases sitting between them. Germline V lookup: CDR1 SGDLS, CDR2 YYNGEE. This CDR3 spans 15 amino acids. The CDR3 DNA sequence: TGTGCCAGCAGCGCTTCCTACAGGGCTAATGAAAAACTGTTTTTT. Its translation: CASSASYRANEKLFF.

The chain joins TRBV5-1 to TRBJ1-5; 9 nucleotides line up with TRBD1. V lost 5 bases and J lost 0; bases outside the gene matches: 3. The CDR3 totals 15 residues. In germline, CDR1 is SGHRS, CDR2 YFSETQ. As DNA, the CDR3 is TGCGCCAGCAGTAGACAGGGGGGTAGCAATCAGCCCCAGCATTTT. Its protein product is CASSRQGGSNQPQHF. Full variable domain (rest looked up from reference TRBV5-1 and TRBJ1-5): KAGVTQTPRYLIKTRGQQVTLSCSPISGHRSVSWYQQTPGQGLQFLFEYFSETQRNKGNFPGRFSGRQFSNSRSEMNVSTLELGDSALYLCASSRQGGSNQPQHFGDGTRLSIL.

This chain links TRBV27 with TRBJ2-3, with 9 bases aligning to TRBD2. The CDR3 is made up of 17 amino acids. The ends lost 3 bases at V and 1 base at J; junction bases unmatched: 8. The germline V gene has CDR1 MNHEY and CDR2 SMNVEV (reference sequence). CDR3 nucleotides: TGTGCCAGCAGTTTTCTTGGGGCGGGGGGGGGCACAGATACGCAGTATTTT. It codes for CASSFLGAGGGTDTQYF.

This clone was seen a few times. The genes are TRBV7-9 and TRBJ1-2; maybe TRBD1 (6 bases). The CDR3 is 14 amino acids. CDR1 and CDR2 from the germline V gene are SEHNR and FQNEAQ (reference sequence). Trimming took off 3 bases at V and 0 bases at J, with 8 bases between the two ends. CDR3 amino acids: CASSLGDTNYGYTF. The DNA of the CDR3 is TGTGCCAGCAGCTTGGGGGACACTAACTATGGCTACACCTTC.

V and J are TRBV24-1 and TRBJ2-3, with 8 nucleotides matching TRBD2. Per the germline V gene, CDR1 is KGHDR and CDR2 is SFDVKD. V lost 1 base and J lost 4; bases outside the gene matches: 3. The CDR3 runs 15 residues. CDR3 coding DNA: TGTGCCACCAGTGATTTAGCGGGAGCTGCAGATACGCAGTATTTT. Translated: CATSDLAGAADTQYF.

The chain couples TRBV7-3 to TRBJ2-1, with a tentative D call TRBD1 (6 bases). Germline assignment: CDR1 SGHTA and CDR2 FQGTGA. This CDR3 has 13 residues. Trimming shortened V by 5 bases and J by 6 bases, and 11 bases separated the two germline ends. The DNA for the CDR3 is TGTGCCAGCAGCATACAGGGCTCCAATGAGCAGTTCTTC. Amino acids: CASSIQGSNEQFF.

The chain uses TRBV6-5 and TRBJ1-2, with 7 bases that match TRBD1. With V trimmed by 3 bases and J by 7 bases, 11 bases remained unmatched. The CDR3 consists of 15 residues. Germline V gene lookup returns CDR1 MNHEY and CDR2 SVGAGI. In DNA, the CDR3 is TGTGCCAGCAGTTATAGGCCGACAGGGAATGGTGGCTACACCTTC. Protein sequence: CASSYRPTGNGGYTF.

The chain combines TRBV2 with TRBJ1-5; D might be TRBD1 (5 bases). This CDR3 contains 12 residues. Germline V gene data show CDR1 as SNHLY and CDR2 as FYNNEI. V shed 7 bases and J shed 3 bases, with 7 bases lying between them. The DNA for the CDR3 is TGTGCCAGCAAGACAGTCAATCAGCCCCAGCATTTT. Translating gives CASKTVNQPQHF.

This chain uses TRBV21-1 with TRBJ1-2; the D segment call TRBD1 is taken from the table without a DNA check. TRBV21-1 is reported as a pseudogene. There are 14 residues in the CDR3. CDR3 in amino acids: CASSRQLSNYGYTF. The DNA for the CDR3 is TGTGCCAGCAGCAGACAGCTTTCTAACTATGGCTACACCTTC.

This rearrangement joins TRBV19 to TRBJ2-1; 9 bases are shared with TRBD1. This CDR3 comprises 16 residues. Germline V gene lookup returns CDR1 LNHDA and CDR2 SQIVND (reference sequence). The V and J ends lost 2 bases and 6 bases, in that order; junction bases with no gene match: 8. This chain's CDR3 is CASSIRGQGRRNEQFF. The CDR3 region has the DNA TGTGCCAGTAGTATAAGGGGACAGGGTCGTCGCAATGAGCAGTTCTTC.

J is TRBJ1-2 and V is TRBV5-5; D is undetermined. The CDR3 extends over 14 amino acids. V lost 7 bases, J lost 5 bases, and 18 bases lay in between. Germline V gives CDR1 SGHKS, CDR2 YYEKEE (reference sequence). DNA of the CDR3: TGTGCCAGCGGGCAGGATACCATATTGTATGGCTACACCTTC. Translation gives CASGQDTILYGYTF. The full variable domain, completed using reference TRBV5-5 and TRBJ1-2, is DAGVTQSPTHLIKTRGQQVTLRCSPISGHKSVSWYQQVLGQGPQFIFQYYEKEERGRGNFPDRFSARQFPNYSSELNVNALLLGDSALYLCASGQDTILYGYTFGSGTRLTVV.

The chain combines TRBV6-1 with TRBJ1-2; D not resolved. The CDR3 contains 15 residues. From germline, CDR1 is MNHNS and CDR2 SASEGT. V dropped 1 base and J dropped 2 bases, with 11 bases sitting between them. The CDR3 coding sequence is TGTGCCAGCAGTGAAGGGCGGTCCGGAAACTATGGCTACACCTTC. It yields the protein CASSEGRSGNYGYTF.

This chain joins TRBV7-2 and TRBJ1-5; a possible D gene is TRBD1 (5 bases). Between the trimmed V and J ends, which lost 5 bases and 7 bases, there was a span of 15 bases. The CDR3 is 14 amino acids. Looked up from germline, CDR1 is SGHTA and CDR2 is FQGNSA. The DNA of the CDR3 is TGTGCCAGCAGCCCCAGGGTTCGGTACCAGCCCCAGCATTTT. Encoded protein: CASSPRVRYQPQHF.

The J gene is TRBJ2-1, the V gene TRBV27, with 10 bases matching TRBD2. CDR3 length: 13 amino acids. V gave up 9 bases and J gave up 3 bases; unmatched junction bases: 2. Germline V gene data show CDR1 as MNHEY and CDR2 as SMNVEV (reference sequence). The CDR3: CARLAGVYNEQFF. The CDR3, as DNA: TGTGCCAGGCTAGCGGGAGTCTACAATGAGCAGTTCTTC.

The rearrangement uses TRBV12-3 or TRBV12-4 and TRBJ1-5; D may be TRBD1 (5 bases). This CDR3 has 12 residues. The germline V and J ends were trimmed by 6 bases and 9 bases, with 12 bases remaining between them. The CDR3 here is CASSSPQGPQHF. The CDR3 DNA is TGTGCCAGCAGCTCGCCCCAGGGGCCCCAGCATTTT.

This clone was detected only once. J is TRBJ2-2 and V is TRBV10-3; D is undetermined. Trimming took 5 bases from V and 2 from J, leaving 15 bases between them. This CDR3 has 16 residues. CDR1 and CDR2 (germline): ENHRY, SYGVKD. The CDR3 is CAISRAQTANTGELFF. The CDR3 DNA is TGTGCCATCAGTCGAGCCCAAACAGCCAACACCGGGGAGCTGTTTTTT.

This clone was counted once. J is TRBJ1-6 and V is TRBV5-1; D is possibly TRBD1 (5 bases). Trimming removed 4 bases from V and 5 bases from J, with 10 bases in between. The germline CDR1 and CDR2 sequences are SGHRS and YFSETQ. The CDR3 totals 14 residues. CDR3 amino acids: CASSGAENNSPLHF. The CDR3 DNA follows: TGCGCCAGCAGCGGGGCAGAGAATAATTCACCCCTCCACTTT.

The gene calls are TRBV10-2 and TRBJ2-4; D is perhaps TRBD2 (6 bases). The CDR3 is 15 residues long. Trimming pared 4 bases from V and 3 bases from J, leaving 13 bases between. CDR1 and CDR2 (germline): WSHSY, SAAADI. The CDR3: CASSGGNGGKNIQYF. The CDR3 region has the DNA TGCGCCAGCAGTGGCGGGAACGGCGGCAAAAACATTCAGTACTTC.

The chain carries TRBV6-5 and TRBJ2-1; D is possibly TRBD2 (6 bases). This CDR3 contains 12 residues. Germline V gives CDR1 MNHEY, CDR2 SVGAGI. Trimming removed 6 bases at V and 9 bases at J, with 12 bases between. Here the CDR3 DNA reads TGTGCCAGCAGGCGCGGGGTCGGTGAGCAGTTCTTC. Protein product: CASRRGVGEQFF.

The chain employs TRBV24-1 and TRBJ2-7; D unclear. The V end was cut by 5 bases, the J end by 3 bases, with 16 bases between. The CDR3 totals 15 residues. The germline CDR1 and CDR2 sequences are KGHDR and SFDVKD. CDR3 nucleotide sequence: TGTGCCACCAGTGTCTCGTGGCAGGTTGACTACGAGCAGTACTTC. Translating gives CATSVSWQVDYEQYF.

The rearrangement joins TRBV3-1 (or the pseudogene TRBV3-2) to TRBJ2-5, with 8 bases matching TRBD2. Losses at the gene ends were 2 bases for V and 2 bases for J; bases not matched to a gene: 4. The germline V gene encodes CDR1 LGHDT and CDR2 YNNKEL (reference sequence). The CDR3 totals 15 residues. The DNA of the CDR3 is TGTGCCAGCAGCCAAAATCCGGGGGGGCAAGAGACCCAGTACTTC. It codes for CASSQNPGGQETQYF.

The CDR3, as DNA: TGCGCCAGCAGCTTGAACAGGCCAAACACCGGGGAGCTGTTTTTT. This codes for CASSLNRPNTGELFF. The chain recombines TRBV5-1 with TRBJ2-2; a possible D gene is TRBD1 (5 bases). V was cut by 1 base and J by 2 bases, with 9 bases left in between. The CDR3 runs 15 residues. Germline assignment: CDR1 SGHRS and CDR2 YFSETQ.

This clone has more than one count but fewer than ten. The chain employs TRBV28 and TRBJ1-5; D is ambiguous. Germline lookup yields CDR1 MDHEN and CDR2 SYDVKM. The CDR3 is made up of 17 amino acids. V was shortened by 5 bases and J by 0 bases, with 17 bases between the two germline ends. CDR3 DNA sequence: TGTGCCAGCAGTGCCCCGGGAGAGCCAGATAGCAATCAGCCCCAGCATTTT. Amino acids: CASSAPGEPDSNQPQHF.

CDR3 amino acids: CASSLGQGVREQFF. DNA for the CDR3: TGTGCCAGCAGCTTGGGACAGGGCGTCCGTGAGCAGTTCTTC. The chain joins TRBV11-2 to TRBJ2-1, with 9 bases that match TRBD1. Germline assignment: CDR1 SGHAT and CDR2 FQNNGV. The J segment lost 9 bases and the V segment lost 3 bases, leaving 6 bases of the junction unmatched. This CDR3 has 14 residues.